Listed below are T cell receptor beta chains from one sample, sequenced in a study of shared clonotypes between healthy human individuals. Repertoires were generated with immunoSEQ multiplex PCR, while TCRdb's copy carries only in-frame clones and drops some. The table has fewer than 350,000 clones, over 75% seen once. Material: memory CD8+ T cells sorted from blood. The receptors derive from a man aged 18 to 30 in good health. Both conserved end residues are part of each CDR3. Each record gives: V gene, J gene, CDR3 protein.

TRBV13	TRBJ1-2	CASSLVRITGQGKRGYGYTF
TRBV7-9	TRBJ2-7	CASSFLAQGPNYEQYF
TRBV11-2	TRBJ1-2	CASSLAGDYGYTF
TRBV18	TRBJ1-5	CASSSFGGNQPQHF
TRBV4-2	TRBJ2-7	CASSSRQGWYEQYF
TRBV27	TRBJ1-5	CASSGPREPQHF
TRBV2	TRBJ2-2	CASSLVGELFF
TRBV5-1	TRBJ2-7	CASSLDGGSYYEQYF
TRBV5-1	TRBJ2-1	CASSTEPGLAFNEQFF
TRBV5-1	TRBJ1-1	CASSPWGENTEAFF
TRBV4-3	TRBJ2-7	CASSQRDEASGYEQYF
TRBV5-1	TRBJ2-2	CASSRSGRKLDTGELFF
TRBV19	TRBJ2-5	CASSPDYQETQYF
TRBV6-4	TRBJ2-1	CASSQETGVGNEQFF
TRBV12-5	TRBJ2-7	CASGSNPPRTGPSYEQYF
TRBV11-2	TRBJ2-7	CASSSAGNRYEQYF
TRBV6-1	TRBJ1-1	CASSEVWENTEAFF
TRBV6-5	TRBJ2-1	CASSYQWTGGQFF
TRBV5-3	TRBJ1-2	CARSLTGGYGYTF
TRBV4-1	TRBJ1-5	CASSQDSRGNSNQPQHF
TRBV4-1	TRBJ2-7	CASSQPGQGEYEQYF
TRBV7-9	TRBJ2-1	CASSAGGNSYNEQFF
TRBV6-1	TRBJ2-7	CASIPNGGSYEQYF
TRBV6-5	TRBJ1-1	CASGELGRAGTEAFF
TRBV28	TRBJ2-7	CASRTGMGSYEQYF
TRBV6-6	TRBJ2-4	CASSYSKGDIQYF
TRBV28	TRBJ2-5	CASSFEVAGAQETQYF
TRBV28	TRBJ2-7	CASSFSGPEQYF
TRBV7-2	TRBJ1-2	CASSLGGRDGYTF
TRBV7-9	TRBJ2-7	CASSPAVGEQYF
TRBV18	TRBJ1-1	CASSPPKGLNTEAFF
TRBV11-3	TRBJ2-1	CASSLGLRPYLNNEQFF
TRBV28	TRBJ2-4	CASSYQGEIKNIQYF
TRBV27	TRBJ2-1	CASSLTPTGGSPYNEQFF
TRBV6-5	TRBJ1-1	CASTSSTGSVTEAFF
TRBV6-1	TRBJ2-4	CASSAGGSRASTYF
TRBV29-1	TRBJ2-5	CSVEGTEETQYF
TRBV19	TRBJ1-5	CASSIRRNQPQHF
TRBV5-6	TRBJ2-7	CASSFGTSDEQYF
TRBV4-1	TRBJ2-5	CASSQGRTSGGQETQYF
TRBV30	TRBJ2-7	CAWRVLGDSYEQYF
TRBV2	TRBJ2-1	CASSDLDEQFF
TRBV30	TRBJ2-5	CAWMGTGGLETQYF
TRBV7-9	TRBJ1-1	CASSPPTSMNTEAFF
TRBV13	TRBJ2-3	CASSLRQGLDTQYF
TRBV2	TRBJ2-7	CASHAGTSYEQYF
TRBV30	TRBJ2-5	CAWSVWRLQETQYF
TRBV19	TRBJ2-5	CASSIHTEYQETQYF
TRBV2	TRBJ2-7	CASSEGLAGVSEQYF
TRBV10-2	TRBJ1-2	CASSESKQGNGYTF
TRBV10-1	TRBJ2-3	CASSLAGRSTDTQYF
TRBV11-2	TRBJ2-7	CASTPSPGQGFYEQYF
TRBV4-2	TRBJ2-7	CASGHSPGDSYEQYF